This T cell receptor beta chain was observed in a study of identical twins. General study results and limits: The more abundant beta clonotypes in cord blood had fewer insertions, and memory repertoires did not show this.

V was shortened by 3 bases and J by 6 bases, with 18 bases between the two germline ends. This CDR3 has 15 residues. The cDNA had a unique molecular identifier and a template-switch universal primer site. TCRdb passed the 5' RACE reads through MiXCR, listing each CDR3 protein once. The sample lists approximately 230,000 distinct CDR3 sequences, about an eighth seen once, with 8.8% in the top ten. This clonotype was found many times. As yet, its antigen is unknown. The gene calls are TRBV12-3 or TRBV12-4 and TRBJ2-7, with D tentatively TRBD2 (6 bases). The clonotype originates from a woman between 18 and 29 years old in good health. Sequencing input: memory (CD45RO+) T cells sorted from blood. For the CDR3, the DNA is TGTGCCAGCAGTTTCGAGACTAGAATATTGAGCGAGCAGTACTTC. Translated, it gives CASSFETRILSEQYF.